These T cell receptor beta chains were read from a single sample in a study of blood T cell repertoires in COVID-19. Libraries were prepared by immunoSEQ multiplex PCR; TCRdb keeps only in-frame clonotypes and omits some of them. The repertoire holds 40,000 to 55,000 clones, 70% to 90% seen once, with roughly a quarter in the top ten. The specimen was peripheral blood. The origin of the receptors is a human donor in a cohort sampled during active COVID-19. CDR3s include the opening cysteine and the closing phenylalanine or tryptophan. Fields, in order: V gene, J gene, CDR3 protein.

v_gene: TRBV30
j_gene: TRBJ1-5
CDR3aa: CAWSVQDNQPQHF

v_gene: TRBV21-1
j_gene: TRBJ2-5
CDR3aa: CASSKTPGGSGGALKETQYF

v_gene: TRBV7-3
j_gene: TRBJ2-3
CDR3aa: CASSLRQGTTDTQYF

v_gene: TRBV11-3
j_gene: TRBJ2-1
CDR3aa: CASSPPGLENEQFF

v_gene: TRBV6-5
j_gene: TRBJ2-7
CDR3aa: CASSYSGGSSSYEQYF

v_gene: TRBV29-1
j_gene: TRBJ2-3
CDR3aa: CSVEPGTSGTDTQYF

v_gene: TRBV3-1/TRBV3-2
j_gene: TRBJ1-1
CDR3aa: CASSQGAEAFF

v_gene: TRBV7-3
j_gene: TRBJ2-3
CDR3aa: CASSLNPAGGPNTQYF

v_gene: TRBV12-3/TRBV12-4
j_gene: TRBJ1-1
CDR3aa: CASSLRVSTEAFF

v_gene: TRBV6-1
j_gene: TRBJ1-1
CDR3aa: CASSENGYTEAFF

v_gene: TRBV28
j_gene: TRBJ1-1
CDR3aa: CASSQGQGTLYTEAFF

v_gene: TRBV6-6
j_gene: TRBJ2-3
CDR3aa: CASSYGQGADTQYF

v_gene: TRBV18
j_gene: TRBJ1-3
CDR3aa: CASSPPAGSGNTIYF

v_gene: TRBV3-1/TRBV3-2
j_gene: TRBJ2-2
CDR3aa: CASSRLRNSGTSGAGTGELFF

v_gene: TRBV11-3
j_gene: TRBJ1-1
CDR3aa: CASSPGVSMNTEAFF

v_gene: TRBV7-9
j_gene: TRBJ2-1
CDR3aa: CASSSRLAGVNEQFF